The 20 T cell receptor beta chains given below trace back to one sample, sequenced in a study of T and B cells in COVID-19 patients (dated by TCRdb to the early 2020s). Sequencing used an Illumina MiSeq. Multiplex PCR with BIOMED2 TRB-A/B primer pools was used to amplify the TRB rearrangements. The raw public data were reprocessed by TCRdb itself: fastp quality trimming at Q25, MiXCR clonotype calling, in-frame beta chains only. Identical CDR3 protein sequences are pooled into one entry, listed with their most common genes and DNA. In this sample the table shows 1,500 to 2,000 distinct CDR3 sequences, under 25% of which occur a single time. 45% to 60% of the sample goes to the ten largest clones. TRB repertoires were amplified from 250-500 ng of genomic DNA extracted from blood. The sequencing input was blood. The receptors were gathered from a human donor with active COVID-19.

By share of the sample, this clonotype is medium-sized. The rearrangement uses TRBV7-9 and TRBJ2-7, with TRBD1 as a possible D gene (5 bases). The germline V gene has CDR1 SEHNR and CDR2 FQNEAQ (reference sequence). V was cut by 2 bases and J by 3 bases, with 11 bases left in between. The CDR3 is 14 amino acids. The CDR3 DNA follows: TGTGCCAGCAGCTTATCGACAGCGCGCTACGAGCAGTACTTC. Protein: CASSLSTARYEQYF.

This clonotype was counted once. CDR3 sequence reads: CASSLNRGDYGYTF. The DNA for the CDR3 is TGTGCCAGCAGTTTGAACAGGGGCGACTATGGCTACACCTTC. The V call is TRBV28, the J call TRBJ1-2; TRBD1 agrees at 7 bases. After removal of 3 bases from V and 3 bases from J, the junction contained 4 bases not matched to a gene. This CDR3 has 14 residues. CDR1 is MDHEN, CDR2 SYDVKM, per germline.

By sample share, this clonotype is medium-sized. J is TRBJ2-7 and V is TRBV5-5, with a tentative D call TRBD1 (6 bases). V was trimmed by 2 bases and J by 2 bases, leaving 8 bases between them. Germline V CDR1 and CDR2: SGHKS, YYEKEE (reference sequence). This CDR3 is built from 13 residues. The CDR3 reads CASSLQGAYEQYF. The CDR3 DNA reads as TGTGCCAGCAGCTTACAGGGTGCCTACGAGCAGTACTTC.

This clonotype is medium-sized in the sample. The junction does not match germline at one end; this may be a read error. The rearrangement links TRBV6-5 to TRBJ2-2; 8 nucleotides match TRBD2. This CDR3 has 15 amino acids. Germline CDR1 MNHEY, CDR2 SVGAGI. CDR3 sequence (DNA): TGTGCCAGCCTAAGGCGGGGGGCGAAGACCGGGGAGCTGTTTTTT. This translates into CASLRRGAKTGELFF.

The chain links TRBV4-1 to TRBJ2-2; 10 bases are a match to TRBD1. Looked up from germline, CDR1 is MGHRA and CDR2 is YSYEKL. The CDR3 has 16 residues. After removal of 2 bases from V and 5 bases from J, the junction contained 5 bases not matched to a gene. In DNA form, the CDR3 reads TGCGCCAGCAGCCAAAGCCGGGACAGGGGAACCGGGGAGCTGTTTTTT. Encoded protein: CASSQSRDRGTGELFF.

This clonotype was seen a few times. This chain uses TRBV2 with TRBJ2-2, with 9 bases fitting TRBD1. Germline assignment: CDR1 SNHLY and CDR2 FYNNEI. The CDR3 sequence is 15 residues long. Trimming removed 5 bases from V and 0 bases from J; junction bases left unmatched: 1. The CDR3 spells CASSYRGPNTGELFF. CDR3 bases: TGTGCCAGCAGTTACAGGGGGCCGAACACCGGGGAGCTGTTTTTT.

This clonotype is deemed medium-sized. CDR3 sequence: CASSLAGGPDTQYF. CDR3 in DNA: TGCGCCAGCAGCTTAGCGGGAGGGCCAGATACGCAGTATTTT. The rearrangement uses TRBV5-1 and TRBJ2-3, with 10 bases that match TRBD2. Germline V lookup: CDR1 SGHRS, CDR2 YFSETQ. The trim removed 2 bases at V and 4 bases at J, leaving 1 base unmatched. The CDR3 spans 14 residues.

The chain links TRBV7-2 to TRBJ1-2; D possibly corresponds to TRBD1 (5 bases). This CDR3 has 13 residues. Germline CDR1 SGHTA, CDR2 FQGNSA. Trimming took off 8 bases at V and 0 bases at J, with 10 bases between the two ends. This CDR3 is CASSTATNYGYTF. The CDR3 DNA reads as TGTGCCAGCTCGACAGCGACTAACTATGGCTACACCTTC.

The chain links TRBV7-3 to TRBJ2-3; 7 bases line up with TRBD2. Germline V CDR1 and CDR2: SGHTA, FQGTGA. The CDR3 is 15 residues long. J lost 2 bases, V lost 3 bases, and 5 bases had no gene match. CDR3 region: CASSFRSGNTDTQYF. CDR3 DNA: TGTGCCAGCAGCTTCAGAAGCGGGAACACAGATACGCAGTATTTT.

In its sample, this clonotype is medium-sized (0.01 to 0.1%). The rearrangement joins TRBV7-2 to TRBJ2-7; TRBD1 matches at 8 bases. J gave up 3 bases and V 7 bases, and 8 bases lay outside the gene matches. The germline CDR1 and CDR2 sequences are SGHTA and FQGNSA. The CDR3 sequence is 14 residues long. CDR3 region: CASTRQGSIYEQYF. DNA for the CDR3: TGTGCCAGCACCCGACAGGGGTCCATCTACGAGCAGTACTTC. Looking up the rest from reference TRBV7-2 and TRBJ2-7 gives the full variable domain: GAGVSQSPSNKVTEKGKDVELRCDPISGHTALYWYRQSLGQGLEFLIYFQGNSAPDKSGLPSDRFSAERTGGSVSTLTIQRTQQEDSAVYLCASTRQGSIYEQYFGPGTRLTVT.

By sample fraction, this clonotype is medium-sized. The V and J genes are TRBV19 and TRBJ2-7, with D unclear. Deletions cut 1 base from V and 6 bases from J, with 10 bases between. Germline V gene lookup returns CDR1 LNHDA and CDR2 SQIVND (reference sequence). The CDR3 spans 13 residues. The CDR3 spells CASSIGRRFEQYF. CDR3 in DNA: TGTGCCAGTAGTATAGGTCGCAGATTCGAGCAGTACTTC.

Ten or more counts support this clonotype. CDR3 nucleotide sequence: TGTGCCATCAGTGAGCAGGTGGTTTCTAACTATGGCTACACCTTC. Protein sequence: CAISEQVVSNYGYTF. The rearrangement links TRBV10-3 to TRBJ1-2; no clear D. Germline CDR1 ENHRY, CDR2 SYGVKD. The CDR3 is made up of 15 amino acids. The V gene lost 2 bases and the J gene lost 0 bases, with 10 bases spanning the gap.

By sample share, this clonotype is medium-sized. The chain carries TRBV19 and TRBJ2-5, with D perhaps given as TRBD1 or TRBD2 (6 bases each). The CDR3 has 14 residues. The V gene lost 5 bases and the J gene lost 8 bases, with 18 bases spanning the gap. The V gene's germline CDR1 is LNHDA and CDR2 SQIVND (reference sequence). CDR3 nucleotide sequence: TGTGCCAGTAGTGCCCCGGGGGCCTTTTCAACCCAGTACTTC. The encoded protein is CASSAPGAFSTQYF.

The J gene is TRBJ2-3, the V gene TRBV4-2; D might be TRBD2 (7 bases). This CDR3 is 16 amino acids long. The germline gives CDR1 LGHNA, CDR2 YNFKEQ. V lost 0 bases and J 5 bases, leaving 15 bases between the germline ends. CDR3 protein: CASSQEPAGHRDTQYF. Written as DNA, the CDR3 is TGTGCCAGCAGCCAAGAACCAGCGGGACATAGAGATACGCAGTATTTT.

This clonotype was picked up many times. The chain has TRBV20-1 and TRBJ1-1, with D perhaps TRBD1 (6 bases). V gave up 0 bases and J gave up 1 base, with 12 bases separating them. Germline CDR1 DFQATT, CDR2 SNEGSKA (reference sequence). The CDR3 loop spans 15 amino acids. The CDR3 coding sequence is TGCAGTGCTAGAGATGTAGACAGGCCGAACACTGAAGCTTTCTTT. Translation gives CSARDVDRPNTEAFF.

This clonotype rates as large. This rearrangement joins TRBV19 to TRBJ2-2; D ambiguous. The germline V gene has CDR1 LNHDA and CDR2 SQIVND (reference sequence). V gave up 6 bases and J gave up 0 bases, with 11 bases separating them. The CDR3 length is 15 residues. CDR3 in amino acids: CASRLAATNTGELFF. The CDR3 bases are TGTGCCAGTAGGTTGGCCGCTACGAACACCGGGGAGCTGTTTTTT. Full variable domain (missing parts from reference TRBV19 and TRBJ2-2): DGGITQSPKYLFRKEGQNVTLSCEQNLNHDAMYWYRQDPGQGLRLIYYSQIVNDFQKGDIAEGYSVSREKKESFPLTVTSAQKNPTAFYLCASRLAATNTGELFFGEGSRLTVL.

By share, this clonotype counts as medium-sized (0.01 to 0.1%). The rearrangement joins TRBV5-4 to TRBJ2-5; 8 positions match TRBD1. The V gene end was trimmed by 5 bases and the J gene end by 2 bases; junction bases not matched to a gene: 2. Germline CDR1 and CDR2: SGHNT and YYREEE (reference sequence). This CDR3 contains 13 residues. In DNA, the CDR3 is TGTGCCAGCAGGTGGACAGGGCAAGAGACCCAGTACTTC. This codes for CASRWTGQETQYF.

This clonotype is judged medium-sized (0.01 to 0.1%). This chain joins TRBV27 and TRBJ1-4; D might be TRBD1 (6 bases). The CDR3 covers 16 residues. In germline, CDR1 is MNHEY, CDR2 SMNVEV (reference sequence). The V end was cut by 5 bases, the J end by 5 bases, with 18 bases between. CDR3 in DNA: TGTGCCAGCAGTCGCCGACCCGGGACACAAAATGAAAAACTGTTTTTT. This sequence encodes CASSRRPGTQNEKLFF.

For this clonotype: In this CDR3 the conserved last residue, phenylalanine or tryptophan, is missing, so a read error is likely. It is unclear where the CDR3 begins or ends on the DNA, so no DNA is shown, and the CDR3 is as TCRdb lists it. The rearrangement joins TRBV20-1 to TRBJ2-7; the DNA was not compared with TRBD1, the D call given in the table. Germline V gene lookup returns CDR1 DFQATT and CDR2 SNEGSKA (reference sequence). The CDR3 numbers 12 amino acids, ends counted. Here the CDR3 reads CSARAMTGPSVS.

As concerns this clonotype: At one end the junction does not follow the germline gene, possibly because of a read error. The rearrangement joins TRBV30 to TRBJ2-3; a possible D gene is TRBD2 (6 bases). The CDR3 is made up of 14 amino acids. Germline V gives CDR1 GTSNPN, CDR2 SVGIG (reference sequence). CDR3 nucleotides: TGTGCCTGGGGTGTACTCCCTAGCGAGGGTATGCAGTATTTT. This sequence encodes CAWGVLPSEGMQYF.